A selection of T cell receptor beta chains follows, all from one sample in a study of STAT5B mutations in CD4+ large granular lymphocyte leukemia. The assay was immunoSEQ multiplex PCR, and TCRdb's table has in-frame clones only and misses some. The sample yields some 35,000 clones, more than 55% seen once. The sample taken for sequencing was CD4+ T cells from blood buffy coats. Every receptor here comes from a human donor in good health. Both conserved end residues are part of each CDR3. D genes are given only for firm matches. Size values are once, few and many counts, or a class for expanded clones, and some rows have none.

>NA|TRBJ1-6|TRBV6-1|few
TGTGCCAGCATCGCTCTTAGCTCCTATAATTCACCCCTCCACTTT
CASIALSSYNSPLHF
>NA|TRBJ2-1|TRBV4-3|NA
TGCGCCAGCAGCCAAGTAGGTCTAGCGAGGAATGAGCAGTTCTTC
CASSQVGLARNEQFF
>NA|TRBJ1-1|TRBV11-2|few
TGTGCCAGCAGCTTAGGGAGGGGCGGCACTGAAGCTTTCTTT
CASSLGRGGTEAFF
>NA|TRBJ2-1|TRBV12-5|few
TGTGCTAGTGGGGTTGACCTATCGTACAATGAGCAGTTCTTC
CASGVDLSYNEQFF
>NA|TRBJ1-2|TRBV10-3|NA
TGTGCCATCAGTGAGCCGGACAGCCCCTACACCTTC
CAISEPDSPYTF
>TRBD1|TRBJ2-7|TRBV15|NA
TGTGCCACCAGCAGGACAGGGGGCCCGATACGCGAGCAGTACTTC
CATSRTGGPIREQYF
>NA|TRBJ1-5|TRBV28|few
TGTGCCAGCAGACCACCCGGGACCTACAATCAGCCCCAGCATTTT
CASRPPGTYNQPQHF
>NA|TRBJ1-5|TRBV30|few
TGTGCCTGGAAGGAGGCGTTGAGGGATCAGCCCCAGCATTTT
CAWKEALRDQPQHF
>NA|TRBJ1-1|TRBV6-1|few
TGTGCCAGCAGGAACAGGTTTAACACTGAAGCTTTCTTT
CASRNRFNTEAFF
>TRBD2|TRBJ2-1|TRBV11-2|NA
TGTGCCAGCAGCTTCGGACTAGCGGGGACAGCTGAGCAGTTCTTC
CASSFGLAGTAEQFF
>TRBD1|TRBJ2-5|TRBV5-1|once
TGCGCCAGCAGCTCCGGACAGGGAGGAGAGACCCAGTACTTC
CASSSGQGGETQYF
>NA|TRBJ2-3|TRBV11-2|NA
TGTGCCAGCAGCTTAGATCGAGGAGATACGCAGTATTTT
CASSLDRGDTQYF
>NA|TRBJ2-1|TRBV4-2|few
TGTGCCAGCAGCCAAGATCACGGGAGCTACAATGAGCAGTTCTTC
CASSQDHGSYNEQFF
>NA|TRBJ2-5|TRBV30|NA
TGTGCCTGGAGCTCAGTGTACCAAGAGACCCAGTACTTC
CAWSSVYQETQYF
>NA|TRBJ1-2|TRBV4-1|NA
TGCGCCAGCAGCCAAGCAGGGGTCAAGGGGATTGGAGGCTACACCTTC
CASSQAGVKGIGGYTF
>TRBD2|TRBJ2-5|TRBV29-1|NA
TGCAGCGTCTCGACTAGCGGGGGGCCCGTCCAAGAGACCCAGTACTTC
CSVSTSGGPVQETQYF
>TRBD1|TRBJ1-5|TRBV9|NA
TGTGCCAGCAGCACCTCGGGACAGTTTTATCAGCCCCAGCATTTT
CASSTSGQFYQPQHF
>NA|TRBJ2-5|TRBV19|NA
TGTGCCAGTAGTATAAAGGGGATCGAGACCCAGTACTTC
CASSIKGIETQYF